This T cell receptor (beta chain) comes out of a study of cytomegalovirus exposure and HLA in healthy donors. Assay: immunoSEQ multiplex PCR; the TCRdb copy retains only in-frame clones and omits some. Among approximately 57,000 clones listed, roughly 93% were seen once. This CDR3 contains 15 residues. V lost 3 bases and J 3 bases, leaving 11 bases between the germline ends. The V gene's germline CDR1 is MNHEY and CDR2 SMNVEV (reference sequence). The receptor's source is a woman in her late teens or twenties in good health and CMV-seronegative. Input material: PBMCs. The rearrangement links TRBV27 to TRBJ2-2; tentative D call: TRBD2 (5 bases). This CDR3 is CASSLIRDHTGELFF. The CDR3 DNA sequence: TGTGCCAGCAGTTTGATTCGGGATCACACCGGGGAGCTGTTTTTT.